This T cell receptor beta chain was recovered during a study of blood T cell repertoires in COVID-19. For the study at large: In each case, the material was cDNA or gDNA derived from T cells, B-cell-depleted T cells, or PBMCs.

The CDR3 sequence is 18 residues long. Germline V gene data show CDR1 as MNHNS and CDR2 as SASEGT. V shed 4 bases, J shed 0 bases, and the junction held 14 bases outside the gene matches. In the authors' workflow: Amplification of reference gene primers was used by the study to estimate nucleated cell counts. Here immunoSEQ multiplex PCR was the method, and the copy in TCRdb shows in-frame clones only, minus some. V and J calls and clone size are those listed in that table; D and trimming were worked out from the DNA. Of fewer than 400,000 clones in the sample, just under 90% were seen once. The chain has TRBV6-1 and TRBJ1-2; 7 bases match TRBD1. This receptor was identified in a woman aged 30 to 39 with COVID-19, enrolled during active disease. The sequenced sample was peripheral blood. The DNA of the CDR3 is TGTGCCAGCAGTGTATCCGGGACAGAGCTCAATTCTAACTATGGCTACACCTTC. Translated: CASSVSGTELNSNYGYTF.